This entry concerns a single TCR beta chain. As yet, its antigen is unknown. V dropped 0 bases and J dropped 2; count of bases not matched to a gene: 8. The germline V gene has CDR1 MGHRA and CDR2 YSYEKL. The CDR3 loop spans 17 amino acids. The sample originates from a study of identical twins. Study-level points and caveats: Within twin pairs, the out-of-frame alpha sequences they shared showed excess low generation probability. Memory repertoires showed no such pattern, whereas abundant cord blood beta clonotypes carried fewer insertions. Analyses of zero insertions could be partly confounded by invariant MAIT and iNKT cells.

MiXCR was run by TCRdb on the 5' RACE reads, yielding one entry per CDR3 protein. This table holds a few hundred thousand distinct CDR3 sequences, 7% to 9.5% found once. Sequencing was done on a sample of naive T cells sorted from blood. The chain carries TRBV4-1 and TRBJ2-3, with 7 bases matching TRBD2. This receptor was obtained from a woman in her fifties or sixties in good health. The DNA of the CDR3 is TGCGCCAGCAGCCAAGACCCGGGCGGGAGTATCACAGATACGCAGTATTTT. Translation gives CASSQDPGGSITDTQYF.